This T cell receptor (beta chain) is from a study of metastatic and nonmetastatic thyroid tumors. Looking at the study overall: Across blood and tumor or nodule tissue, repertoires from malignant and benign thyroid patients were compared with one another.

In the original processing: Clinicopathological groups of papillary thyroid cancer showed CDR3 differences that were used to build a distant-metastasis classifier. MiXCR re-clonotyped the PCR reads for TCRdb. These V and J calls rely on TCRdb rather than the paper's analysis. The sample consists of about 92,000 clones, more than 12% of them appearing once. Every patient underwent thyroid surgery untreated. The germline V gene has CDR1 LNHDA and CDR2 SQIVND (reference sequence). This CDR3 has 12 residues. The germline V and J ends were trimmed by 5 bases and 6 bases, with 10 bases remaining between them. This clone was seen ten or more times. Other DNA sequences within the sample encode an identical CDR3.

Material for sequencing was blood. The chain employs TRBV19 and TRBJ1-1; D not resolved. This receptor was taken from a female donor with papillary thyroid cancer or a benign thyroid nodule (not recorded which). Some clones in this sample may be carry-over from other donors' samples. CDR3 in DNA: TGTGCCAGTAGTTTGGGTGAGGCTGAAGCTTTCTTT. As protein: CASSLGEAEAFF.